This T cell receptor (beta chain) comes out of a study of CD8 T cells in Susac syndrome (dated by TCRdb to the late 2010s). Regarding the research as a whole: Whether CD8+ T cell activation and differentiation in Susac syndrome was antigen driven was tested using repertoire sequencing.

Broad study findings and their caveats: The number of individuals in the TCR sequencing and HLA analysis was acknowledged as relatively small.

Details on this clonotype: Its antigen target is currently unknown. No much larger clone is present one base from it, and per-base qualities are unavailable.

Peripheral blood CD8+ and CD4+ T cells from healthy donors, Susac syndrome patients and multiple sclerosis patients were profiled using high-throughput TCR beta sequencing. Healthy donors were age- and sex-matched controls. Bulk CD8+ and CD4+ T cells were purified by magnetic negative isolation, whereas CD8+ TEMRA cells were enriched by FACS. Blood was drawn into EDTA tubes, processed within 24 hours, and PBMCs were isolated by density gradient centrifugation. PBMCs intended for TCR sequencing were frozen in liquid nitrogen and were later thawed in a 37 degrees C water bath. The sorted or isolated CD4+, CD8+ and CD8+ TEMRA cells reached a purity of at least 90%. The cysteine opens and the phenylalanine closes a CDR3 of 15 amino acids. Only the CDR3 part of the read is kept: 45 bases, read in frame from the first base. The junction carries 14 bases between V and J, which are trimmed by 4 bases and 3 bases respectively.

RNA was extracted using the RNeasy kit, and roughly 0.45 to 1 ug of the RNA was reverse transcribed with random hexamers. The immunoSEQ multiplex PCR assay, covering 54 Vbeta and 13 Jbeta segments, was used to amplify TCR beta CDR3 regions. PCR amplification bias was corrected by using a synthetic template baseline for primer optimization and computational correction. As for how the authors treated the data: Only productive sequences were kept, with reads annotated to V, D and J genes according to IMGT and analyzed in immunoSEQ Analyzer. Clonality was calculated as one minus the Shannon entropy normalized by log2 of the number of productive unique sequences. For each patient and control, public and private clones were evaluated among the 100 most prevalent clones. Clones were defined as Susac-specific if absent from the healthy and MS cohorts, from 1052 published viral clones and from other ImmuneACCESS disease sequences. The public sequencing data were trimmed at Q25 with fastp and processed into clonotypes with MiXCR by TCRdb, which kept only in-frame beta chains. Identical CDR3 protein sequences are pooled into one entry, listed with their most common genes and DNA. TCRdb's processing, not the study's, gives the V and J calls here. The sample yields around 160,000 distinct CDR3 sequences; 85% to 95% were counted once. The top ten clonotypes cover approximately 0.14% of the sample.

The material sequenced was CD4+ T cells from PBMCs. This TCR derives from a human donor in good health. The sequence is built from TRBV12-3 or TRBV12-4 and TRBJ2-3; the D region possibly corresponds to TRBD2 (6 bases align). The nucleotide sequence is given as TGTGCCAGCAGTTACGGGACTGAAGGGACAGATACGCAGTATTTT. This codes for CASSYGTEGTDTQYF.